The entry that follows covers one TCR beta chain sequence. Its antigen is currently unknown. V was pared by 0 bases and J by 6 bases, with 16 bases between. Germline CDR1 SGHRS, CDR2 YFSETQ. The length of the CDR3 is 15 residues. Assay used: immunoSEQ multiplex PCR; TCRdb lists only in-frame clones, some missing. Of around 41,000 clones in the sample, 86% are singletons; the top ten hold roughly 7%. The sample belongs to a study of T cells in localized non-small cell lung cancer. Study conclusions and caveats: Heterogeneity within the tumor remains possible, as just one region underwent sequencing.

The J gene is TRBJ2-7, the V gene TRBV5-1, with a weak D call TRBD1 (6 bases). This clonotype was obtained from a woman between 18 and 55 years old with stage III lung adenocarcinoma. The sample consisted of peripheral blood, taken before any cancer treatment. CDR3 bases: TGCGCCAGCAGCTTGGAACGGGCAGGGGTAGGCGAGCAGTACTTC. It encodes CASSLERAGVGEQYF.